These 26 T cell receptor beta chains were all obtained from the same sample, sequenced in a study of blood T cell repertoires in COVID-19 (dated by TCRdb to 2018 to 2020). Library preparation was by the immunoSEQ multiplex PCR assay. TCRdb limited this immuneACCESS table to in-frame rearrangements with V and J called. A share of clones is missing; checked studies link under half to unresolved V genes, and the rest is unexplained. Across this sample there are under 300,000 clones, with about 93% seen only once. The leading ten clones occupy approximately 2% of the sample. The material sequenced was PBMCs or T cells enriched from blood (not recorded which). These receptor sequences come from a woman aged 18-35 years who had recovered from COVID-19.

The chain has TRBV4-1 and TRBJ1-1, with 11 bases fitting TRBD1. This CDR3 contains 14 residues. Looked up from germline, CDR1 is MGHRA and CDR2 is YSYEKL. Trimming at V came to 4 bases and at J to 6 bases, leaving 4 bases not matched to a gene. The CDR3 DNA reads TGCGCCAGCAGCCTGCGGACAGGGGGCCCTGAAGCTTTCTTT. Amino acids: CASSLRTGGPEAFF.

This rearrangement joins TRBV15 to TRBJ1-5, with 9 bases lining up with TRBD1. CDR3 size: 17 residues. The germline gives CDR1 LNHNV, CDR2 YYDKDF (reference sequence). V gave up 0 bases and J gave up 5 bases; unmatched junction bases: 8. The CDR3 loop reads CATSREGDRDADQPQHF. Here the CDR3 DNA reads TGTGCCACCAGCAGAGAAGGGGACAGGGACGCTGATCAGCCCCAGCATTTT.

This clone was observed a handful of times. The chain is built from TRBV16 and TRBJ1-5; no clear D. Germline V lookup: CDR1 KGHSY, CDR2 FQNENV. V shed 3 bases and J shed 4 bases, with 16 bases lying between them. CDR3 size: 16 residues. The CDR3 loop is CASSHELGGGNQPQHF. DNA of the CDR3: TGTGCCAGCAGCCATGAGTTGGGAGGCGGAAATCAGCCCCAGCATTTT.

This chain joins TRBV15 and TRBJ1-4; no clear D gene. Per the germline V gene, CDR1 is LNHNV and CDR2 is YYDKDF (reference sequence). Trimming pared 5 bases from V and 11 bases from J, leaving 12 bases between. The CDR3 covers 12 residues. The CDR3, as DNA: TGTGCCACCAGCTCCGGGGAGGAGAAACTGTTTTTT. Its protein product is CATSSGEEKLFF.

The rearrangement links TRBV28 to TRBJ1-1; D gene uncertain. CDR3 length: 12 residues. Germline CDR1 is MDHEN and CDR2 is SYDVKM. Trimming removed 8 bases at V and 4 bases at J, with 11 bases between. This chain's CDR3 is CASGSAATEAFF. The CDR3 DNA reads TGTGCCAGCGGCTCGGCGGCCACTGAAGCTTTCTTT. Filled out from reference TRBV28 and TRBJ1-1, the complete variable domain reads DVKVTQSSRYLVKRTGEKVFLECVQDMDHENMFWYRQDPGLGLRLIYFSYDVKMKEKGDIPEGYSVSREKKERFSLILESASTNQTSMYLCASGSAATEAFFGQGTRLTVV.

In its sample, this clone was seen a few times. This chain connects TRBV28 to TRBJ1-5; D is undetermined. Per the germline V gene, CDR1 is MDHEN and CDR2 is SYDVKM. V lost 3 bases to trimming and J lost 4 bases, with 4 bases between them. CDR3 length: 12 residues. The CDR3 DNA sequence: TGTGCCAGCAGTTTCCGTAATCAGCCCCAGCATTTT. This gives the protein CASSFRNQPQHF.

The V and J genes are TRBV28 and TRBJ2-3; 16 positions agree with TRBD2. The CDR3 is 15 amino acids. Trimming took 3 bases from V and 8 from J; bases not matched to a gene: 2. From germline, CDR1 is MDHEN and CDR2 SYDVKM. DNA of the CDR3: TGTGCCAGCAGTTTGGGACTAGCGGGAGGGCGTACGCAGTATTTT. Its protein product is CASSLGLAGGRTQYF.

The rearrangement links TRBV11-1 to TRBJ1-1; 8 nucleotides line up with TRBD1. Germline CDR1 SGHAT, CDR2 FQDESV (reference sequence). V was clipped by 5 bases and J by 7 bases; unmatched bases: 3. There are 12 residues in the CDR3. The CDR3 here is CASSHDRGEAFF. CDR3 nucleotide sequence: TGTGCCAGCAGCCACGACAGGGGTGAAGCTTTCTTT.

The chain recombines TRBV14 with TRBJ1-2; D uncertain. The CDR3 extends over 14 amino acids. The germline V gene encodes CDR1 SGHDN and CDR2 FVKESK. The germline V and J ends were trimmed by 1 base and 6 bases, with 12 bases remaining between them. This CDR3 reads CASSQVSRVDGYTF. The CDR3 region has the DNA TGTGCCAGCAGCCAAGTTTCTCGGGTTGATGGCTACACCTTC.

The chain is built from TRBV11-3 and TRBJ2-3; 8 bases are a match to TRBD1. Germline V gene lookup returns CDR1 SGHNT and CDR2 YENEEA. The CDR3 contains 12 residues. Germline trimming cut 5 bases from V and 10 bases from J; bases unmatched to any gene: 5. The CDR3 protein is CASSVGQGAQYF. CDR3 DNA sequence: TGTGCCAGCAGCGTAGGACAGGGAGCGCAGTATTTT.

The DNA of the CDR3 is TGTGCCAGCAGTGAAGTTGCCGGGACAGCAAATTATGGCTACACCTTC. Translation: CASSEVAGTANYGYTF. This chain uses TRBV6-1 with TRBJ1-2; 7 nucleotides match TRBD1. CDR1 MNHNS and CDR2 SASEGT come from the germline V gene. With V trimmed by 1 base and J by 5 bases, 10 bases remained unmatched. CDR3 length: 16 amino acids.

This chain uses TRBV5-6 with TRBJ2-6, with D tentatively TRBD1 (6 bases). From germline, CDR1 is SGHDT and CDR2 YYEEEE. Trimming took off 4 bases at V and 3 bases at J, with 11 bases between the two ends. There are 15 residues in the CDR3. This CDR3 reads CASSRDTDGANVLTF. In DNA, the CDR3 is TGTGCCAGCAGCCGGGACACCGATGGGGCCAACGTCCTGACTTTC.

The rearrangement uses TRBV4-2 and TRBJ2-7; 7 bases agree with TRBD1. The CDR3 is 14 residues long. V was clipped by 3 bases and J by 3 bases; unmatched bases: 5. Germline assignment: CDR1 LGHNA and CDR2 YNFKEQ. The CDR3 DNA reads TGTGCCAGCAGCCATTCGACAGGGCGCTACGAGCAGTACTTC. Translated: CASSHSTGRYEQYF.

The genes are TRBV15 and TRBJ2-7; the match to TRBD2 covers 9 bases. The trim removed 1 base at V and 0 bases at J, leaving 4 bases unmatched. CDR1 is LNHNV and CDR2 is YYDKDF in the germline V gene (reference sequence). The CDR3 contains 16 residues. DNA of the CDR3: TGTGCCACCAGCAGAGGGGCGGGAGGGTTCTCCTACGAGCAGTACTTC. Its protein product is CATSRGAGGFSYEQYF.

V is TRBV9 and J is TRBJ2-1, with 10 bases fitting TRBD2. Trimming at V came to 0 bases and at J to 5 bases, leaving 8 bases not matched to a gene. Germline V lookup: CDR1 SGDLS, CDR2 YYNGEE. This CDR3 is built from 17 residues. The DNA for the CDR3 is TGTGCCAGCAGCGTAGCTACGGGACTAGCGTCTAACAATGAGCAGTTCTTC. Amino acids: CASSVATGLASNNEQFF.

The CDR3 spells CASSVPVPGNEQFF. The CDR3 DNA reads TGTGCCAGCAGTGTACCCGTCCCCGGCAATGAGCAGTTCTTC. The V gene is TRBV2, the J gene TRBJ2-1; D is unresolved. CDR3 size: 14 residues. Germline V lookup: CDR1 SNHLY, CDR2 FYNNEI. V was pared by 4 bases and J by 6 bases, with 13 bases between.

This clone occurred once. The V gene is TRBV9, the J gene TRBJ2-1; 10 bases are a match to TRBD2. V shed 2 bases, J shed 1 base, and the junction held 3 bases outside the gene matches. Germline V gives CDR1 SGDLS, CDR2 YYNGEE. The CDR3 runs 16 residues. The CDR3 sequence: CASSVEAGGSYNEQFF. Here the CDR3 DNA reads TGTGCCAGCAGCGTCGAAGCGGGGGGGTCCTACAATGAGCAGTTCTTC.

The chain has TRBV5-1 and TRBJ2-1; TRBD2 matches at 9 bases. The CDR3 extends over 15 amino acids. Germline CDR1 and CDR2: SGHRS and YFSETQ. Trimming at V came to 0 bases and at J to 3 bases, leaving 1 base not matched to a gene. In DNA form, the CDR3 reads TGCGCCAGCAGCTTGGGACTAGCGGTCTACAATGAGCAGTTCTTC. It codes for CASSLGLAVYNEQFF.

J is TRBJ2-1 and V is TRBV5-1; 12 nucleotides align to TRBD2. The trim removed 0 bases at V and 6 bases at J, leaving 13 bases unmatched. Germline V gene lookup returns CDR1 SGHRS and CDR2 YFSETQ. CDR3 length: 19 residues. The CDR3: CASSLAPGLAGVLSNEQFF. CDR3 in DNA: TGCGCCAGCAGCTTGGCTCCGGGACTAGCGGGCGTCCTTTCCAATGAGCAGTTCTTC.

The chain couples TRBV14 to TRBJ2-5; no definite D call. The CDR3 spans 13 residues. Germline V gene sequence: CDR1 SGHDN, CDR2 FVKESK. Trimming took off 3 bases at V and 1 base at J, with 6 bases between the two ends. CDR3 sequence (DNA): TGTGCCAGCAGCCAGTGGGCCCAAGAGACCCAGTACTTC. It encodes CASSQWAQETQYF.

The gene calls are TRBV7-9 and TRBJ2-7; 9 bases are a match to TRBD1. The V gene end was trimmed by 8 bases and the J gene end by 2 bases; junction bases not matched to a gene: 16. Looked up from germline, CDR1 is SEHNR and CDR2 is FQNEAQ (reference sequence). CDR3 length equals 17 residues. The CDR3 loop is CASCRDRDSGGAYEQYF. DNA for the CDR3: TGTGCCAGCTGTAGGGACAGGGATTCCGGTGGGGCCTACGAGCAGTACTTC.

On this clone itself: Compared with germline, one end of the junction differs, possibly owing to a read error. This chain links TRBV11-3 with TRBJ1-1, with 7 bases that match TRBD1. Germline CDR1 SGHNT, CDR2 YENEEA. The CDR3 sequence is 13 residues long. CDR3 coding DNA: TGTGCCAGCAGCCCTGAGACAGGGACTGGAGCTTTCTTT. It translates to CASSPETGTGAFF.

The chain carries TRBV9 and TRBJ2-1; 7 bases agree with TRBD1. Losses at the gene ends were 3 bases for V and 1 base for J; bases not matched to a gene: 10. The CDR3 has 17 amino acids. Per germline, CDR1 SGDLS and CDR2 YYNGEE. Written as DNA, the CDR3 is TGTGCCAGCAGCGAATCGAGAGGGGGCAGGTCCTACAATGAGCAGTTCTTC. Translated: CASSESRGGRSYNEQFF.

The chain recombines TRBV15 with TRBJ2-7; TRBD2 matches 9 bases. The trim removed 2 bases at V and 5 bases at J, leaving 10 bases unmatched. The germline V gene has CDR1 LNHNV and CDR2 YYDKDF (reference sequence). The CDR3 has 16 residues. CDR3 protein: CATSRSYERGAHEQYF. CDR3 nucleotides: TGTGCCACCAGCAGATCGTACGAGCGGGGGGCACACGAGCAGTACTTC.

The DNA of the CDR3 is TGTGCCACCAGTGACACTGACAGGCCTGGGACAGATACGCAGTATTTT. Translation: CATSDTDRPGTDTQYF. V is TRBV24-1 and J is TRBJ2-3; tentatively, D is TRBD1 (6 bases). V shed 4 bases and J shed 3 bases, with 16 bases lying between them. Germline V gene data show CDR1 as KGHDR and CDR2 as SFDVKD. The CDR3 length is 16 residues.

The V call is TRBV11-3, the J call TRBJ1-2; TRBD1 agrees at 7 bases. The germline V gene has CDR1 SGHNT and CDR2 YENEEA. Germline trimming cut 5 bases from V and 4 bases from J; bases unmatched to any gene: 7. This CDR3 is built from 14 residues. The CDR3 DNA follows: TGTGCCAGCAGCCTTAGGGGGCAGGGCTATGGCTACACCTTC. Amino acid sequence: CASSLRGQGYGYTF.